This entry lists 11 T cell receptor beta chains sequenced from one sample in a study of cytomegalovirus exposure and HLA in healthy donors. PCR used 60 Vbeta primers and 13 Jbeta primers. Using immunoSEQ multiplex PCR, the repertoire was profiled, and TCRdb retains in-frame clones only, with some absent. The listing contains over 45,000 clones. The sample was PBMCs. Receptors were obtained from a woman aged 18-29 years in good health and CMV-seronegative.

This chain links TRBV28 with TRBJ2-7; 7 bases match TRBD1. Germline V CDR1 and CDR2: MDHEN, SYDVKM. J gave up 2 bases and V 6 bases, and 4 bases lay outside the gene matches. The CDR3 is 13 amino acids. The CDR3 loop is CASRKGTAYEQYF. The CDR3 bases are TGTGCCAGCAGAAAGGGGACAGCCTACGAGCAGTACTTC.

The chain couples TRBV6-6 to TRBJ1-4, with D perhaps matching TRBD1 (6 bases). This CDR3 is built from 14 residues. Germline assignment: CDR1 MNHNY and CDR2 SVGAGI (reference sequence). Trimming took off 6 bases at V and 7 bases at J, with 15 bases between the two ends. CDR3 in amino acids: CASRRAGDSEKLFF. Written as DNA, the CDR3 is TGTGCCAGCAGGCGTGCAGGGGATAGTGAAAAACTGTTTTTT.

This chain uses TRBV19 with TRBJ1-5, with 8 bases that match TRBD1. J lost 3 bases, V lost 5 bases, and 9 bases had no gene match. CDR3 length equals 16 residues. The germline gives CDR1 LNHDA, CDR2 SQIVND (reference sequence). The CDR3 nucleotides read TGTGCCAGTAGTTCAGGGGGCTGGAACAACAATCAGCCCCAGCATTTT. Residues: CASSSGGWNNNQPQHF.

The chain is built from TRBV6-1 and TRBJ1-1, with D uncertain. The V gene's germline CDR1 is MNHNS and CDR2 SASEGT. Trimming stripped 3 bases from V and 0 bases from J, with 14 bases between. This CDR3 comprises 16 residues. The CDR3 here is CASSETLDFMNTEAFF. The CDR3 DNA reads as TGTGCCAGCAGTGAGACCCTGGACTTTATGAACACTGAAGCTTTCTTT.

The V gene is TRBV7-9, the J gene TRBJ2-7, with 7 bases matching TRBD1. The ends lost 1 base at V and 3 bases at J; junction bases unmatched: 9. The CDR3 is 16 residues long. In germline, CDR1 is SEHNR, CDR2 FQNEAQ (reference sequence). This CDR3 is CASSLDTGDGGYEQYF. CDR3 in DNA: TGTGCCAGCAGCTTAGACACAGGGGACGGAGGCTACGAGCAGTACTTC.

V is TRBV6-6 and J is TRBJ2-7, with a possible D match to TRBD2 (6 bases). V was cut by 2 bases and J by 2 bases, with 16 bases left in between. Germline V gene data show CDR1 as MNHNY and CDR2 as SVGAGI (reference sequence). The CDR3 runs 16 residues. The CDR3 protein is CASSYGRISPAYEQYF. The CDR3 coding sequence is TGTGCCAGCAGTTACGGGAGGATTTCTCCTGCCTACGAGCAGTACTTC.

CDR3 nucleotide sequence: TGCGCCAGCAGCTTGTACGAGTTTGCCACTGAAGCTTTCTTT. As protein: CASSLYEFATEAFF. The V gene is TRBV5-1, the J gene TRBJ1-1; D unclear. CDR1 is SGHRS and CDR2 is YFSETQ in the germline V gene. V lost 1 base and J lost 4, with 11 bases in between. This CDR3 is 14 amino acids long.

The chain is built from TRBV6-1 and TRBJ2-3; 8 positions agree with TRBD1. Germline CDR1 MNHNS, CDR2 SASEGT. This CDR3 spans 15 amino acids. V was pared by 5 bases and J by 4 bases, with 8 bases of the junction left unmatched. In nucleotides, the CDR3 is TGTGCCAGCAGTTTCGGGGCAGGGGGCGCAGATACGCAGTATTTT. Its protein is CASSFGAGGADTQYF.

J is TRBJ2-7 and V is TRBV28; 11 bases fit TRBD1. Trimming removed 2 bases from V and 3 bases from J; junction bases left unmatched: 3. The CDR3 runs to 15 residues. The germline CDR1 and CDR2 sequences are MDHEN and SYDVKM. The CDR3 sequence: CASSLLGQGGYEQYF. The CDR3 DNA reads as TGTGCCAGCAGTTTACTGGGACAGGGGGGCTACGAGCAGTACTTC. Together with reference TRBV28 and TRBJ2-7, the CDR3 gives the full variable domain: DVKVTQSSRYLVKRTGEKVFLECVQDMDHENMFWYRQDPGLGLRLIYFSYDVKMKEKGDIPEGYSVSREKKERFSLILESASTNQTSMYLCASSLLGQGGYEQYFGPGTRLTVT.

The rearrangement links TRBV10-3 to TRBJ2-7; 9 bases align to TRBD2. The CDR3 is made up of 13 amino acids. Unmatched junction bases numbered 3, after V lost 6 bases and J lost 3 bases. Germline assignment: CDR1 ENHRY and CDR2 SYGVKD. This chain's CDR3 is CAISGLASYEQYF. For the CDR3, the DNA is TGTGCCATCAGCGGACTAGCGAGCTACGAGCAGTACTTC.

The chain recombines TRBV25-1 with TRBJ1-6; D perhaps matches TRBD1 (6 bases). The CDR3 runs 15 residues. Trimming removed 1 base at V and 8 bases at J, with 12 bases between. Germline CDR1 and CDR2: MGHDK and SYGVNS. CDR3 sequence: CASSEWGGRDSPLHF. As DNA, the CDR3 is TGTGCCAGCAGTGAATGGGGGGGGCGCGATTCACCCCTCCACTTT. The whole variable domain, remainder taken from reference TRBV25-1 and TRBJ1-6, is EADIYQTPRYLVIGTGKKITLECSQTMGHDKMYWYQQDPGMELHLIHYSYGVNSTEKGDLSSESTVSRIRTEHFPLTLESARPSHTSQYLCASSEWGGRDSPLHFGNGTRLTVT.